A single sample is the source of the 11 T cell receptor beta chains below, sequenced in a study of cytomegalovirus exposure and HLA in healthy donors. Repertoires were generated with immunoSEQ multiplex PCR, while TCRdb's copy carries only in-frame clones and drops some. The table includes approximately 220,000 clones, roughly 89% detected once. Sequencing was performed on PBMCs. The receptors originated from a man aged 18-30 years in good health and CMV-seronegative.

This clone was seen only a few times. The V gene is TRBV4-1, the J gene TRBJ1-2; D uncertain. With 0 bases removed from V and 0 bases from J, the gap between germline ends came to 14 bases. This CDR3 is 17 amino acids long. From germline, CDR1 is MGHRA and CDR2 YSYEKL. The CDR3 is CASSQDPWALTNYGYTF. The CDR3 DNA is TGCGCCAGCAGCCAAGATCCATGGGCTCTTACTAACTATGGCTACACCTTC.

This chain uses TRBV27 with TRBJ1-6; D is possibly TRBD1 (5 bases). This CDR3 is built from 15 residues. The germline V gene encodes CDR1 MNHEY and CDR2 SMNVEV (reference sequence). Trimming removed 3 bases at V and 8 bases at J, with 14 bases between. The CDR3 is CASSFIGVRDSPLHF. In DNA, the CDR3 is TGTGCCAGCAGTTTTATAGGGGTTCGAGATTCACCCCTCCACTTT.

The chain recombines TRBV4-2 with TRBJ1-2; tentatively, D is TRBD1 (6 bases). V was shortened by 1 base and J by 7 bases, with 13 bases between the two germline ends. Germline V gene data show CDR1 as LGHNA and CDR2 as YNFKEQ. The CDR3 totals 14 residues. The chain's CDR3 is CASSQVGGGAGYTF. The DNA for the CDR3 is TGTGCCAGCAGCCAAGTAGGGGGTGGCGCTGGCTACACCTTC.

The chain carries TRBV13 and TRBJ1-4; a weak D match, TRBD1 (5 bases). The CDR3 runs to 15 residues. V lost 4 bases, J lost 8 bases, and 17 bases lay in between. CDR1 is PRHDT and CDR2 is FYEKMQ in the germline V gene (reference sequence). As DNA, the CDR3 is TGTGCCAGCAGCTCGAGGAGGGGCCTTAGGGAAAAACTGTTTTTT. Protein: CASSSRRGLREKLFF.

The CDR3 region is CASIGGGRDTQYF. The CDR3 DNA is TGTGCCAGCATAGGAGGGGGCCGGGATACGCAGTATTTT. The rearrangement links TRBV27 to TRBJ2-3, with D perhaps matching TRBD1 (7 bases). This CDR3 contains 13 residues. The germline V and J ends were trimmed by 7 bases and 6 bases, with 14 bases remaining between them. Germline assignment: CDR1 MNHEY and CDR2 SMNVEV (reference sequence).

The chain uses TRBV6-5 and TRBJ1-4; D remains unclear. Trimming removed 6 bases at V and 0 bases at J, with 8 bases between. Germline loops: CDR1 MNHEY, CDR2 SVGAGI. The CDR3 consists of 14 residues. The CDR3 DNA reads as TGTGCCAGCAGCCCGTTCCCAACTAATGAAAAACTGTTTTTT. Translation: CASSPFPTNEKLFF.

The chain uses TRBV5-1 and TRBJ2-5, with 7 bases fitting TRBD1. The trim removed 2 bases at V and 2 bases at J, leaving 6 bases unmatched. Germline values: CDR1 SGHRS, CDR2 YFSETQ. This CDR3 has 15 residues. The CDR3 DNA follows: TGCGCCAGCAGCTTCCGGGACAGCCTTCAAGAGACCCAGTACTTC. Its translation is CASSFRDSLQETQYF.

The chain uses TRBV10-2 and TRBJ1-2; D remains unclear. CDR1 is WSHSY and CDR2 is SAAADI in the germline V gene. The CDR3 length is 16 residues. V was cut by 4 bases and J by 5 bases, with 20 bases left in between. CDR3 in amino acids: CASSVFHSGSLYGYTF. CDR3 bases: TGCGCCAGCAGTGTGTTTCACTCCGGGTCTCTTTATGGCTACACCTTC.

CDR3 coding DNA: TGTGCCAGCAGCTTTGTGGGGACAGGGCTCTATGGCTACACCTTC. Encoded protein: CASSFVGTGLYGYTF. The rearrangement links TRBV5-4 to TRBJ1-2; 9 nucleotides align to TRBD1. Germline trimming cut 2 bases from V and 4 bases from J; bases unmatched to any gene: 6. The germline gives CDR1 SGHNT, CDR2 YYREEE (reference sequence). The CDR3 is made up of 15 amino acids. The full variable domain, completed using reference TRBV5-4 and TRBJ1-2, is ETGVTQSPTHLIKTRGQQVTLRCSSQSGHNTVSWYQQALGQGPQFIFQYYREEENGRGNFPPRFSGLQFPNYSSELNVNALELDDSALYLCASSFVGTGLYGYTFGSGTRLTVV.

The V and J genes are TRBV18 and TRBJ2-1, with 13 bases fitting TRBD2. CDR3 size: 14 residues. Germline V lookup: CDR1 KGHSH, CDR2 LQKENI. V was pared by 3 bases and J by 10 bases, with 3 bases of the junction left unmatched. For the CDR3, the DNA is TGTGCCAGCTCACCTGAACTAGCGGGGGGGGAGCAGTTCTTC. Its translation is CASSPELAGGEQFF.

CDR3 DNA sequence: TGTGCCAGCAGCTTAGATACGGCATGGGCCTACTACGAGCAGTACTTC. This encodes CASSLDTAWAYYEQYF. The chain carries TRBV11-2 and TRBJ2-7; D not certain. V gave up 0 bases and J gave up 3 bases, with 15 bases separating them. The CDR3 sequence is 16 residues long. CDR1 and CDR2 from the germline V gene are SGHAT and FQNNGV.